Below, 27 T cell receptor beta chains from the same sample are listed, as sequenced in a study of pediatric ulcerative colitis. Assay used: immunoSEQ multiplex PCR; TCRdb lists only in-frame clones, some missing. The sample yields about 35,000 clones, 80% to 90% seen once. The rectum was sampled with one to two pinch biopsies at colonoscopy. Sequencing was carried out using gut tissue. These receptor sequences come from a boy aged 5 to 17 with mild ulcerative colitis.

V and J are TRBV9 and TRBJ2-2, with D uncertain. There are 14 residues in the CDR3. V lost 2 bases and J 3 bases, leaving 8 bases between the germline ends. The V gene's germline CDR1 is SGDLS and CDR2 YYNGEE. CDR3 sequence: CASSVQAHTGELFF. The CDR3 DNA reads as TGTGCCAGCAGCGTCCAGGCACACACCGGGGAGCTGTTTTTT.

This chain uses TRBV5-1 with TRBJ2-5, with unresolved D. Germline CDR1 and CDR2: SGHRS and YFSETQ. The V end was cut by 0 bases, the J end by 5 bases, with 8 bases between. CDR3 length equals 13 residues. This CDR3 is CASSLGSLETQYF. The CDR3 nucleotides read TGCGCCAGCAGCTTGGGGTCCCTGGAGACCCAGTACTTC.

This sequence joins TRBV6-1 and TRBJ2-2, with 13 bases identical to TRBD2. V trimming: 2 bases; J trimming: 6 bases; junction bases outside the gene matches: 0. Germline values: CDR1 MNHNS, CDR2 SASEGT. The CDR3 loop spans 15 amino acids. The CDR3 reads CASSETSGGAGELFF. The CDR3 coding sequence is TGTGCCAGCAGTGAAACTAGCGGGGGGGCCGGGGAGCTGTTTTTT.

The genes are TRBV10-3 and TRBJ1-5; D gene uncertain. The CDR3 consists of 15 residues. Germline lookup yields CDR1 ENHRY and CDR2 SYGVKD. V was cut by 3 bases and J by 1 base, with 10 bases left in between. CDR3 sequence reads: CAISESGMSNQPQHF. In DNA, the CDR3 is TGTGCCATCAGTGAATCCGGAATGAGCAATCAGCCCCAGCATTTT.

The genes are TRBV6-5 and TRBJ2-3, with 8 bases that match TRBD1. Germline CDR1 reads MNHEY; CDR2 reads SVGAGI. This CDR3 is 15 amino acids long. Unmatched junction bases numbered 4, after V lost 2 bases and J lost 3 bases. CDR3 nucleotides: TGTGCCAGCAGTTACGGGGACAGGCGAACAGATACGCAGTATTTT. Translated, it gives CASSYGDRRTDTQYF.

This chain uses TRBV2 with TRBJ2-1; 13 positions agree with TRBD2. This CDR3 contains 15 residues. V trimming: 6 bases; J trimming: 9 bases; junction bases outside the gene matches: 8. Germline CDR1 and CDR2: SNHLY and FYNNEI. CDR3 sequence: CASRGTSGGASEQFF. For the CDR3, the DNA is TGTGCCAGCAGGGGAACTAGCGGGGGGGCTAGTGAGCAGTTCTTC.

This clone was detected a few times. The V gene is TRBV27, the J gene TRBJ2-3; D gene uncertain. This CDR3 is built from 15 residues. CDR1 and CDR2 from the germline V gene are MNHEY and SMNVEV (reference sequence). V shed 5 bases and J shed 4 bases, with 16 bases lying between them. The CDR3 DNA sequence: TGTGCCAGCAGTCCCGTTATTGGTCGAGCAGATACGCAGTATTTT. Translating gives CASSPVIGRADTQYF.

V and J are TRBV5-1 and TRBJ1-2, with 9 bases that match TRBD1. After removal of 4 bases from V and 6 bases from J, the junction contained 7 bases not matched to a gene. The CDR3 spans 14 residues. CDR1 is SGHRS, CDR2 YFSETQ, per germline. The DNA for the CDR3 is TGCGCCAGCAGCCCCTATTGGACAGGGGATGGCTACACCTTC. Translated: CASSPYWTGDGYTF.

The chain combines TRBV27 with TRBJ1-1, with 9 bases fitting TRBD1. CDR3 length: 14 residues. Germline V CDR1 and CDR2: MNHEY, SMNVEV (reference sequence). V was clipped by 2 bases and J by 4 bases; unmatched bases: 2. The CDR3 sequence is CASSLDRGSTEAFF. Written as DNA, the CDR3 is TGTGCCAGCAGTTTAGACAGGGGGAGCACTGAAGCTTTCTTT.

The chain combines TRBV19 with TRBJ1-1; weak D call: TRBD1 (6 bases). The V end was cut by 3 bases, the J end by 5 bases, with 16 bases between. The CDR3 consists of 15 residues. Germline V lookup: CDR1 LNHDA, CDR2 SQIVND (reference sequence). CDR3 DNA: TGTGCCAGTAGTATGGGGACATCGGGGGGAACTGAAGCTTTCTTT. This encodes CASSMGTSGGTEAFF.

The chain joins TRBV30 to TRBJ1-2; 10 bases map to TRBD1. Germline V gene data show CDR1 as GTSNPN and CDR2 as SVGIG (reference sequence). V was clipped by 3 bases and J by 4 bases; unmatched bases: 14. The CDR3 runs 17 residues. CDR3 bases: TGTGCCTGGAGAGGGGGACAGGGGTTAATATGGACCTATGGCTACACCTTC. Protein product: CAWRGGQGLIWTYGYTF.

The rearrangement joins TRBV7-2 to TRBJ2-1; TRBD2 agrees at 8 bases. Germline V gene data show CDR1 as SGHTA and CDR2 as FQGNSA. J gave up 5 bases and V 1 base, and 4 bases lay outside the gene matches. The CDR3 covers 15 residues. CDR3 residues: CASSLGLASHNEQFF. CDR3 DNA sequence: TGTGCCAGCAGCTTAGGACTAGCGTCACACAATGAGCAGTTCTTC.

The chain has TRBV9 and TRBJ1-2; D is unresolved. Trimming removed 0 bases at V and 0 bases at J, with 9 bases between. Germline V gene data show CDR1 as SGDLS and CDR2 as YYNGEE. This CDR3 comprises 15 residues. The CDR3 DNA is TGTGCCAGCAGCGTAGGTCTAGAAACTAACTATGGCTACACCTTC. Translation: CASSVGLETNYGYTF.

The sample holds a few counts of this clone. The rearrangement joins TRBV7-9 to TRBJ1-6; no reliable D call. Trimming took off 2 bases at V and 0 bases at J, with 14 bases between the two ends. Germline CDR1 is SEHNR and CDR2 is FQNEAQ (reference sequence). This CDR3 contains 18 residues. CDR3 loop: CASSLLGSPSSYNSPLHF. The CDR3 DNA reads TGTGCCAGCAGCTTACTTGGCAGTCCGAGCTCCTATAATTCACCCCTCCACTTT.

This clone has more than one count but fewer than ten. The chain couples TRBV6-7 to TRBJ1-2; 7 bases line up with TRBD1. TRBV6-7 is an ORF; its function is uncertain. J was trimmed by 5 bases and V by 7 bases; bases with no gene match: 13. The length of the CDR3 is 15 residues. The DNA for the CDR3 is TGTGCCAGCAATGACCCGTTTCCACAGGGGTATGGCTACACCTTC. Translating gives CASNDPFPQGYGYTF.

The rearrangement joins TRBV9 to TRBJ2-1; TRBD2 matches at 9 bases. With V trimmed by 4 bases and J by 5 bases, 13 bases remained unmatched. Germline assignment: CDR1 SGDLS and CDR2 YYNGEE. The CDR3 extends over 17 amino acids. CDR3 DNA sequence: TGTGCCAGCAGCCCCCGTAGGTCGACTAGCGGCAACAATGAGCAGTTCTTC. This sequence encodes CASSPRRSTSGNNEQFF.

This chain uses TRBV5-8 with TRBJ2-3, with 7 bases that match TRBD1. CDR3 length: 14 residues. Germline CDR1 reads SGHTS; CDR2 reads YDEGEE. V trimming: 6 bases; J trimming: 2 bases; junction bases outside the gene matches: 6. The CDR3 here is CASTQQGITDTQYF. The CDR3 nucleotides are TGTGCCAGCACCCAACAGGGGATCACAGATACGCAGTATTTT.

This clone was observed a few times. This sequence joins TRBV30 and TRBJ2-7; 8 bases agree with TRBD2. Trimming at V came to 5 bases and at J to 4 bases, leaving 4 bases not matched to a gene. CDR3 length: 12 amino acids. CDR1 GTSNPN and CDR2 SVGIG come from the germline V gene (reference sequence). CDR3 amino acids: CAWPGTRYEQYF. CDR3 nucleotide sequence: TGTGCCTGGCCCGGGACTAGGTACGAGCAGTACTTC.

The J gene is TRBJ2-2, the V gene TRBV7-2; no clear D gene. Per germline, CDR1 SGHTA and CDR2 FQGNSA. This CDR3 comprises 15 residues. V was cut by 7 bases and J by 4 bases, with 16 bases left in between. The chain's CDR3 is CASTDPKKVTGELFF. DNA of the CDR3: TGTGCCAGCACCGACCCCAAAAAGGTCACCGGGGAGCTGTTTTTT.

By frequency in the sample, this clone is large (0.1 to 1%). J is TRBJ1-5 and V is TRBV27; D is perhaps TRBD1 (5 bases). Per germline, CDR1 MNHEY and CDR2 SMNVEV (reference sequence). This CDR3 has 14 residues. Trimming removed 8 bases at V and 3 bases at J, with 14 bases between. Here the CDR3 reads CASARGADNQPQHF. Written as DNA, the CDR3 is TGTGCCAGCGCAAGGGGTGCGGACAATCAGCCCCAGCATTTT.

The chain recombines TRBV30 with TRBJ1-6; D not resolved. The CDR3 has 13 residues. With 7 bases removed from V and 8 bases from J, the gap between germline ends came to 15 bases. Germline V gives CDR1 GTSNPN, CDR2 SVGIG (reference sequence). The chain's CDR3 is CASSPEGYSPLHF. The DNA of the CDR3 is TGTGCCTCCTCCCCGGAGGGCTATTCACCCCTCCACTTT. The full variable domain, its missing parts supplied by reference TRBV30 and TRBJ1-6, is SQTIHQWPATLVQPVGSPLSLECTVEGTSNPNLYWYRQAAGRGLQLLFYSVGIGQISSEVPQNLSASRPQDRQFILSSKKLLLSDSGFYLCASSPEGYSPLHFGNGTRLTVT.

V usage is TRBV2 and J usage is TRBJ1-1, with D hard to call. Germline-derived CDR1 and CDR2 are SNHLY and FYNNEI. The CDR3 covers 13 residues. Trimming removed 1 base at V and 4 bases at J, with 7 bases between. Here the CDR3 DNA reads TGTGCCAGCAGTGAAGAGATGAGCACTGAAGCTTTCTTT. Its translation: CASSEEMSTEAFF.

The chain uses TRBV15 and TRBJ1-2, with TRBD1 matching 9 bases. Looked up from germline, CDR1 is LNHNV and CDR2 is YYDKDF (reference sequence). CDR3 length: 11 residues. With V trimmed by 8 bases and J by 8 bases, 3 bases remained unmatched. CDR3 sequence reads: CATGTGRGYTF. The CDR3 nucleotides are TGTGCCACCGGGACAGGGCGAGGCTACACCTTC.

The chain carries TRBV5-1 and TRBJ1-2; D uncertain. Trimming stripped 1 base from V and 2 bases from J, with 9 bases between. CDR3 length: 14 amino acids. In germline, CDR1 is SGHRS, CDR2 YFSETQ. This CDR3 reads CASSLSWANYGYTF. The CDR3 DNA is TGCGCCAGCAGCTTGAGCTGGGCCAACTATGGCTACACCTTC.

The chain has TRBV6-1 and TRBJ1-5; D gene uncertain. CDR3 length: 14 amino acids. The germline V gene has CDR1 MNHNS and CDR2 SASEGT. V was cut by 1 base and J by 5 bases, with 9 bases left in between. CDR3 sequence: CASSEVRKDQPQHF. The CDR3 DNA reads TGTGCCAGCAGTGAAGTCAGGAAAGATCAGCCCCAGCATTTT.

This chain connects TRBV5-8 to TRBJ1-2; TRBD1 is a possible D gene (5 bases). The CDR3 loop spans 11 amino acids. The germline CDR1 and CDR2 sequences are SGHTS and YDEGEE. Trimming cost V 4 bases and J 8 bases, with 9 bases left between them. DNA of the CDR3: TGTGCCAGCAGCAGGGGCGTCGGCTACACCTTC. This sequence encodes CASSRGVGYTF.

As to this clone: The junction differs from germline at one of its ends, possibly a read error. The V and J genes are TRBV7-7 and TRBJ1-1, with a weak D call TRBD1 (5 bases). Germline loops: CDR1 SSHAT, CDR2 FNYEAQ (reference sequence). This CDR3 has 18 residues. The CDR3 DNA reads as TGTGCTAGCACCTACGGACGGAGTGCTAGGGGTCCCCTCACTGAAGCTTTCTTT. Its translation: CASTYGRSARGPLTEAFF.